Reported below is one T cell receptor beta chain. This record belongs to a study of blood T cell repertoires in COVID-19. Study context: Sites across the United States, Italy and Spain contributed samples from acute and convalescent COVID-19. The analysed material was cDNA or gDNA that came from T cells, B-cell-depleted T cells, or PBMCs.

In the original analysis: Researchers report that nucleated cell counts were estimated from reference gene primer amplification. Assay: immunoSEQ multiplex PCR; the TCRdb copy retains only in-frame clones and omits some. That table is the source of V, J and clone size, and D and trimming were worked out from the DNA. The data show 84,000 or so clones, around 74% seen once. The CDR3 extends over 14 amino acids. The germline gives CDR1 SNHLY, CDR2 FYNNEI. With 3 bases clipped from V and 2 bases from J, the junction kept 1 base outside the gene matches. Material for sequencing was peripheral blood. The sequence derives from a human donor in a cohort sampled during active COVID-19. The rearrangement uses TRBV2 and TRBJ2-7; 10 bases match TRBD2. CDR3: CASSDSGGAYEQYF. The CDR3 coding sequence is TGTGCCAGCAGTGACAGCGGGGGGGCCTACGAGCAGTACTTC.